This paragraph reports one TCR beta chain. This clonotype was detected ten times or more. Its binding antigen is unknown. No per-base quality is available; no much larger clone lies one base away. The data were obtained in a study of glioma-infiltrating T cells (dated by TCRdb to about 2016). About the full investigation: The study sequenced TCR alpha- and beta-chain repertoires from glioma tissue, from non-neoplastic brain tissue and from matched peripheral blood mononuclear cells. To gauge divergence between tissue and blood T-cell populations, every tissue-infiltrating repertoire was compared against the peripheral blood repertoire from the same patient. Three low-grade glioma patients, several primary glioblastoma patients, and three non-glioma patients who contributed non-neoplastic brain tissue made up the paired cohort. The study at large found these results: VJ-independent divergence between tissue and blood was below expectation in non-neoplastic patients but above expectation in all gliomas, especially low-grade gliomas. Very few CDR3 sequences were shared between tissue and blood, attributed to high CDR3 diversity and limited sampling. Group comparisons were based on small numbers of patients: three non-neoplastic, three low-grade glioma and several glioblastoma patients.

TCR alpha and beta CDR3 regions were amplified with the iRepertoire nested amplicon-rescue multiplex PCR (arm-PCR) platform from RNA. The input for one-step reverse transcription and amplification was roughly 90-450 ng of either tissue mRNA or PBMC total RNA. After bead purification, a secondary multiplex PCR added Illumina adapters, and libraries were gel-purified between 200 and 400 bp. Libraries carried internal 6-nucleotide barcodes used for demultiplexing. Sequencing of libraries was performed on an Illumina MiSeq with 2x220 or 2x250 nucleotide paired-end reads. In the authors' own workflow: Paired reads were merged using FLASH 1.2.11 and aligned with BWA-MEM to the GRCh37 human genome, and TRA and TRB reads were then extracted. V and J assignment used an IMGT-derived reference of cassette sequences and CDR3 motifs that included pseudogenes. Reads were translated in three frames, and productive CDR3s were defined as those with a C...FGXG motif and no stop codons. A clonotype was defined as a unique combination of a V-J cassette pair and a CDR3 amino acid sequence. Hamming distance filtering was applied to reads, with thresholds set by the sequence error rate of each sample in mapped regions. The raw public data were reprocessed by TCRdb itself: fastp quality trimming at Q25, MiXCR clonotype calling, in-frame beta chains only. Every entry covers one CDR3 protein and lists the most common genes and DNA from its rows. The V and J calls follow TCRdb's processing rather than the paper's. This sample is represented by 90,000 to 100,000 distinct CDR3 sequences; approximately 39% of them were singletons. The ten largest clones take up around two fifths of the sample.

The sequencing input was glioma tissue, nonneoplastic brain tissue, or PBMCs (not recorded which). The sequence derives from a human donor with low-grade glioma or glioblastoma, undergoing nonglioma brain surgery, or in good health (not recorded which).

The nucleotide sequence is TGTGCCAGCAGTGTCACAGGGAGTTATAATTCACCCCTCCACTTT. It translates as CASSVTGSYNSPLHF. This receptor chain uses TRBV27 and TRBJ1-6; TRBD1 is perhaps the D gene, given 6 matching bases. CDR1 and CDR2, looked up from the germline V gene (reference sequence), are MNHEY and SMNVEV. V sheds 5 bases and J sheds 4 bases, leaving 12 bases between their ends. Reading from cysteine to phenylalanine, the CDR3 counts 15 amino acids. Only the CDR3 region is kept as DNA, spanning 45 bases read in frame from base 1.